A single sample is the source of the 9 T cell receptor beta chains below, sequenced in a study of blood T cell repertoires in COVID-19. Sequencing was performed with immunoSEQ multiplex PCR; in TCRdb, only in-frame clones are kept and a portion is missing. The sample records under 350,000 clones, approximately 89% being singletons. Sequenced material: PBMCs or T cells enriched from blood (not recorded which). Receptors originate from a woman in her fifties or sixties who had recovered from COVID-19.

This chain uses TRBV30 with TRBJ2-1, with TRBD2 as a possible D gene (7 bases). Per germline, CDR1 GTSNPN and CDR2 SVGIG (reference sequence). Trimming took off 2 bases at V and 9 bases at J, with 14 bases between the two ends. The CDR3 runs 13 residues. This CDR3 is CAWSRGGVREQFF. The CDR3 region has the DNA TGTGCCTGGAGTAGGGGGGGGGTGCGTGAGCAGTTCTTC.

Here the CDR3 reads CATSDAETQYF. CDR3 sequence (DNA): TGTGCCACCAGTGATGCGGAGACCCAGTACTTC. J is TRBJ2-5 and V is TRBV24-1; no reliable D call. Germline loops: CDR1 KGHDR, CDR2 SFDVKD. This CDR3 has 11 amino acids. Trimming cost V 3 bases and J 5 bases, with 3 bases left between them.

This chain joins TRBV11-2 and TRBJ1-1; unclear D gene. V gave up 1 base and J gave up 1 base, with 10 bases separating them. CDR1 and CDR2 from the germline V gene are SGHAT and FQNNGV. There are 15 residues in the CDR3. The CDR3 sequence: CASSLAGNWNTEAFF. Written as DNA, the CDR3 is TGTGCCAGCAGCTTAGCGGGGAATTGGAACACTGAAGCTTTCTTT.

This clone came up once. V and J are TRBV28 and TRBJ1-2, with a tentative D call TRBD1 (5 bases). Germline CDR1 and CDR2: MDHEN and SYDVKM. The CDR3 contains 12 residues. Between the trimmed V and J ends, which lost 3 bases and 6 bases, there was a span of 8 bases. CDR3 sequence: CASSLGGHGYTF. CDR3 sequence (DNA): TGTGCCAGCAGTTTGGGGGGTCATGGCTACACCTTC.

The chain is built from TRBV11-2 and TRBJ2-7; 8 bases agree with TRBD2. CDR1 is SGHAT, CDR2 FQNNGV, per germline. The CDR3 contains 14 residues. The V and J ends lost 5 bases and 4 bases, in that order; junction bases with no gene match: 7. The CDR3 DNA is TGTGCCAGCAGCCCCCAGACTAGCGCTTACGAGCAGTACTTC. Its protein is CASSPQTSAYEQYF.

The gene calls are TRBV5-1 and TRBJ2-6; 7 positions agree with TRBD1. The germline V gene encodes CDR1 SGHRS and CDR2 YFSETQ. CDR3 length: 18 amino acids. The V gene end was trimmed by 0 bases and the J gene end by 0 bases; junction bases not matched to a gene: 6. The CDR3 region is CASSLGGTVNSGANVLTF. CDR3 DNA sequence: TGCGCCAGCAGCTTGGGGGGGACAGTGAACTCTGGGGCCAACGTCCTGACTTTC.

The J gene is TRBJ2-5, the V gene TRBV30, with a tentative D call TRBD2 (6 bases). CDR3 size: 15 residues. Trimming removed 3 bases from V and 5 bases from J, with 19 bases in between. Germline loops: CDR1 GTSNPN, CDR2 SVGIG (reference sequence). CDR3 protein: CAWRGLYAGMETQYF. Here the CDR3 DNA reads TGTGCCTGGAGGGGCCTTTATGCGGGGATGGAGACCCAGTACTTC. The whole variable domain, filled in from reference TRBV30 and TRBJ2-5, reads SQTIHQWPATLVQPVGSPLSLECTVEGTSNPNLYWYRQAAGRGLQLLFYSVGIGQISSEVPQNLSASRPQDRQFILSSKKLLLSDSGFYLCAWRGLYAGMETQYFGPGTRLLVL.

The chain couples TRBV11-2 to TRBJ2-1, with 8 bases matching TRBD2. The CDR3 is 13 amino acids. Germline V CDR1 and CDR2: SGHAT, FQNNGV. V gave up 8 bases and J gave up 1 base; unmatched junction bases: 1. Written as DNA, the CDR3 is TGTGCCAGCGCGGGGGGTTCCTACAATGAGCAGTTCTTC. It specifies CASAGGSYNEQFF.

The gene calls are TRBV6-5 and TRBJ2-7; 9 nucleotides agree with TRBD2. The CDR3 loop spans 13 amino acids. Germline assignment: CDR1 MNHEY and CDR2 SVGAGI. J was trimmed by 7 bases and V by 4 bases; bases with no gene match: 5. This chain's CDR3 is CASSSPGLAEQYF. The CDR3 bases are TGTGCCAGCAGTTCCCCGGGACTAGCTGAGCAGTACTTC.